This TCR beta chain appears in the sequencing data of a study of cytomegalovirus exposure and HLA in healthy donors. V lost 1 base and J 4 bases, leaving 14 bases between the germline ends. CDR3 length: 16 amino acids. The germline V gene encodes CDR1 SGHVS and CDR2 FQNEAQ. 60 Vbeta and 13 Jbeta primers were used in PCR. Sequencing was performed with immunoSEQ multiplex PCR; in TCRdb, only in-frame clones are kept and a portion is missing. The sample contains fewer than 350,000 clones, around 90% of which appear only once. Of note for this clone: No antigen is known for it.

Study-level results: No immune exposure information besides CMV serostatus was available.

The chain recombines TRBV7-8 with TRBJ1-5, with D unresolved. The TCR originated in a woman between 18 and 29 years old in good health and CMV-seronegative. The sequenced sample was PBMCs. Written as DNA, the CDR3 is TGTGCCAGCAGCTTAGTTCCGTTAACTGAAAATCAGCCCCAGCATTTT. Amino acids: CASSLVPLTENQPQHF.